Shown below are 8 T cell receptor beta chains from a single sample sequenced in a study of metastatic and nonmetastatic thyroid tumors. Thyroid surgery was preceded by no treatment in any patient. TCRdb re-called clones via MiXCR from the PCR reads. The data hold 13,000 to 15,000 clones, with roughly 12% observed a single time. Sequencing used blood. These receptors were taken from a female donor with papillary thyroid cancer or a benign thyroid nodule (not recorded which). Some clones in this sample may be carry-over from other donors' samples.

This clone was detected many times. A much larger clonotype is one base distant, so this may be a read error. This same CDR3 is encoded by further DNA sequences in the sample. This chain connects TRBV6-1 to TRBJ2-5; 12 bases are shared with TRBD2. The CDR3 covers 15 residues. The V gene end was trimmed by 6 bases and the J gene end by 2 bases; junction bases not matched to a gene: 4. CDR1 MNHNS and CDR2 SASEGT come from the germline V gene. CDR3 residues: CASSITSGRQETQYF. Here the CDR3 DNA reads TGTGCCAGCAGCATAACTAGCGGGAGGCAAGAGACCCAGTACTTC.

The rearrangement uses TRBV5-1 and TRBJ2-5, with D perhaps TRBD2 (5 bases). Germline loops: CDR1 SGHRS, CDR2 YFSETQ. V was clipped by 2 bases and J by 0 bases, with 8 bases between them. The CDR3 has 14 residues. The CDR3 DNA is TGCGCCAGCAGCTTCGGGAAACACCAAGAGACCCAGTACTTC. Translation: CASSFGKHQETQYF. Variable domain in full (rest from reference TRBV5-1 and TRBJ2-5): KAGVTQTPRYLIKTRGQQVTLSCSPISGHRSVSWYQQTPGQGLQFLFEYFSETQRNKGNFPGRFSGRQFSNSRSEMNVSTLELGDSALYLCASSFGKHQETQYFGPGTRLLVL.

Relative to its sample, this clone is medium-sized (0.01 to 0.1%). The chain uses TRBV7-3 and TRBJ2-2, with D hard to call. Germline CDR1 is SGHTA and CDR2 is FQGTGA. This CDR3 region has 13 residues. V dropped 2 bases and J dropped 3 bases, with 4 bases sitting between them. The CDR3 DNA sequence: TGTGCCAGCAGCTTACAGTACACCGGGGAGCTGTTTTTT. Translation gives CASSLQYTGELFF.

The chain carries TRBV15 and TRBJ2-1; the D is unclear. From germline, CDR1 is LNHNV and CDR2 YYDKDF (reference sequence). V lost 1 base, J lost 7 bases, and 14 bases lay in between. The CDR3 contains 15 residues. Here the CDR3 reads CATSRGRRRGNEQFF. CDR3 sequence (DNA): TGTGCCACCAGCAGAGGAAGACGGCGCGGAAATGAGCAGTTCTTC. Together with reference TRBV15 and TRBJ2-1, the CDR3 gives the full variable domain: DAMVIQNPRYQVTQFGKPVTLSCSQTLNHNVMYWYQQKSSQAPKLLFHYYDKDFNNEADTPDNFQSRRPNTSFCFLDIRSPGLGDTAMYLCATSRGRRRGNEQFFGPGTRLTVL.

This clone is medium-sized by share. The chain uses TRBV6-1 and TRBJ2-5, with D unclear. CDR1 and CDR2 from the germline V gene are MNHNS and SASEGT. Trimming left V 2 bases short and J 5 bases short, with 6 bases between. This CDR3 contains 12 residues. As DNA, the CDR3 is TGTGCCAGCAGTGAACAACGTGAGACCCAGTACTTC. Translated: CASSEQRETQYF.

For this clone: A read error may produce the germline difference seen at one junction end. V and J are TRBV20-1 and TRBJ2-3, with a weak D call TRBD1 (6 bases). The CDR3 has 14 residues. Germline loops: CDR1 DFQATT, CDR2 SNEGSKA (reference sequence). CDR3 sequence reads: CSARITTGTGTQYF. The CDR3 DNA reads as TGCAGTGCTAGAATAACGACAGGCACAGGTACGCAGTATTTT.

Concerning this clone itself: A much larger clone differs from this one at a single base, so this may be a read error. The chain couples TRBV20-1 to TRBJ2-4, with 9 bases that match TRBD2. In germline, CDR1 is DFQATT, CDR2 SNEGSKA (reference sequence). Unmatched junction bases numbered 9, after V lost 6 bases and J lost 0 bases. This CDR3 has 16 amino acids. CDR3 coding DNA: TGCAGTGCAACTAGCGGGCAGATCCAAGCCAAAAACATTCAGTACTTC. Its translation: CSATSGQIQAKNIQYF.

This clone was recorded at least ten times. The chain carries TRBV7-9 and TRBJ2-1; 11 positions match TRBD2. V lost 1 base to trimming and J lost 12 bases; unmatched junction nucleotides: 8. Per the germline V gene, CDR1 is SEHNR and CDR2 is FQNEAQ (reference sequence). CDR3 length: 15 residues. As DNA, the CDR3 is TGTGCCAGCAGCTTAGGGACTAGCGGGCGTTTGGGGCAGTTCTTC. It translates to CASSLGTSGRLGQFF.